This T cell receptor beta chain appears in the sequencing data of a study of blood T cell repertoires in COVID-19 (dated by TCRdb to about 2020). Context from the whole study: Samples from collaborators originated in the United States, Italy and Spain and spanned both the acute and convalescent phases of COVID-19. The prospective study material was composed of cDNA or gDNA derived from T cells, B-cell-depleted T cells, or PBMCs. The dataset comprised deeply sampled blood TCRbeta repertoires from subjects exposed to, actively infected with, or recovered from COVID-19. A freely available public database, intended as a resource for researchers studying the immune response to SARS-CoV-2, is where the repertoires were released. The samples were drawn from two sources: the first 160 participants of the ongoing ImmuneRACE study, and 1,254 subjects contributed by 6 global collaborators. A de-identified subject ID, COVID-19 status, age in years and sex were almost always included in the sample metadata. Where available, HLA class I and class II types were taken from metadata supplied by the sample provider and were not determined by assay-based typing.

The paper's findings and limits, for the study overall: How much clinical and demographic metadata was included differed by source and by participant, and the metadata was provided uncurated.

With respect to this clone: It has no known antigen specificity. No much larger clone exists at a distance of one base, and base qualities are not known.

The collaborating institutions used their own protocols to collect whole blood in K2EDTA tubes. Collaborator samples were shipped for TCRbeta analysis as frozen whole blood, isolated PBMCs, or DNA extracted from either sample type. TCRbeta CDR3 regions were amplified from genomic DNA using the immunoSEQ Assay, a bias-controlled multiplex PCR. For the original study's pipeline: The number of nucleated cells in each sample was estimated from the amplification of reference gene primers within the assay. To quantify the absolute abundance of each unique TCRbeta CDR3 rearrangement, sequence reads were collapsed and filtered. For each sample, productive Simpson clonality was calculated by taking the square root of Simpson's diversity index across productive rearrangements. TCRdb's version of the immuneACCESS table is confined to in-frame rearrangements and falls short of the full clone set. An unresolved V gene accounts for under half of the shortfall where checked; the remainder is of unknown origin. Clonal size and the V and J genes are those of that table, whereas D and trimming came from the DNA. The table for this sample lists 450,000 to 500,000 clones; 70% to 90% of them were counted only once. The ten largest make up about 3.2% of the sample.

Its CDR3 holds 15 amino acids, cysteine through phenylalanine. The entry retains the CDR3 DNA only, 45 bases that are in frame from base 1. From V the trimming removes 5 bases and from J it removes 1 base, while the gene matches leave 8 bases of the junction unaccounted for. CDR1 MNHEY and CDR2 SVGEGT were looked up in the germline V gene. What was sequenced was peripheral blood. The chain joins TRBV6-2 or TRBV6-3 to TRBJ2-7; TRBD1 fits 7 bases in the junction. The receptor was derived from a human donor in a cohort sampled during active COVID-19. The CDR3 protein is CASSTQGFYSYEQYF. The nucleotide sequence is TGTGCCAGCAGTACACAGGGGTTCTATTCCTACGAGCAGTACTTC.